This TCR beta chain is from a study of CD8 T cells in Susac syndrome. It was with random hexamers that 0.5 to 1 ug RNA was reverse transcribed. Amplification of TCR beta CDR3 by immunoSEQ multiplex PCR spanned 54 Vbeta and 13 Jbeta. TCRdb re-analysed the immunoSEQ multiplex PCR reads in MiXCR, keeping a single row per CDR3 protein. The sample carries approximately 70,000 distinct CDR3 sequences, roughly 94% recorded once. The CD8+ and CD4+ T cells were negatively isolated, with the TEMRA cells enriched by FACS. This CDR3 contains 15 residues. Germline values: CDR1 LGHNA, CDR2 YSLEER. V dropped 1 base and J dropped 0 bases, with 9 bases sitting between them.

This sequence was found in a human donor in good health. Material: CD8+ T cells from PBMCs. The chain employs TRBV4-3 and TRBJ1-1, with unresolved D. CDR3 in DNA: TGCGCCAGCAGCCAAGTGTACCCAGTGAACACTGAAGCTTTCTTT. It translates to CASSQVYPVNTEAFF.